The 3 T cell receptor beta chains given below trace back to one sample, sequenced in a study of tumor and adjacent non-tumor tissue in lung cancer. No cell sorting was done before RNA was extracted from the tissue. Distant lung tissue was collected more than 3 cm away from the tumor edge. TCRbeta libraries were built with three rounds of nested PCR, modified from ARM-PCR. Each CDR3 protein is one row after TCRdb ran MiXCR on the multiplex PCR reads. The sample lists some 47,000 distinct CDR3 sequences, more than 60% occurring once. Sequencing was performed on distant non-tumor lung tissue. These receptors were obtained from a woman between 40 and 50 years old with non-small cell lung cancer.

By share of the sample, this clonotype is medium-sized (0.01 to 0.1%). The V and J genes are TRBV11-2 and TRBJ2-7; D gene unclear. Between the trimmed V and J ends, which lost 1 base and 3 bases, there was a span of 10 bases. Germline V gene data show CDR1 as SGHAT and CDR2 as FQNNGV. The CDR3 loop spans 14 amino acids. The CDR3 protein is CASSLGTRHYEQYF. In DNA form, the CDR3 reads TGTGCCAGCAGCTTAGGAACACGGCACTACGAGCAGTACTTC.

Worth noting for this clonotype: Its ends do not fully match the called genes, so a read error is possible. J is TRBJ1-4 and V is TRBV6-5; 8 bases match TRBD1. Germline V gene sequence: CDR1 MNHEY, CDR2 SVGAGI. This CDR3 has 16 residues. The CDR3 coding sequence is TGTGCCACCAGTACCCACTCCGGACAGGGTAATGAAAAACTGTTTTTT. Protein: CATSTHSGQGNEKLFF.

Points on this clonotype: A single base separates this from a much larger clone, so it may be a read error. This rearrangement joins TRBV20-1 to TRBJ2-7; 9 nucleotides agree with TRBD2. CDR1 is DFQATT and CDR2 is SNEGSKA in the germline V gene (reference sequence). The CDR3 covers 14 residues. J lost 3 bases, V lost 7 bases, and 10 bases had no gene match. CDR3 sequence reads: CSVSPLAGFYEQYF. DNA for the CDR3: TGCAGTGTTAGCCCCCTAGCGGGATTCTACGAGCAGTACTTC.